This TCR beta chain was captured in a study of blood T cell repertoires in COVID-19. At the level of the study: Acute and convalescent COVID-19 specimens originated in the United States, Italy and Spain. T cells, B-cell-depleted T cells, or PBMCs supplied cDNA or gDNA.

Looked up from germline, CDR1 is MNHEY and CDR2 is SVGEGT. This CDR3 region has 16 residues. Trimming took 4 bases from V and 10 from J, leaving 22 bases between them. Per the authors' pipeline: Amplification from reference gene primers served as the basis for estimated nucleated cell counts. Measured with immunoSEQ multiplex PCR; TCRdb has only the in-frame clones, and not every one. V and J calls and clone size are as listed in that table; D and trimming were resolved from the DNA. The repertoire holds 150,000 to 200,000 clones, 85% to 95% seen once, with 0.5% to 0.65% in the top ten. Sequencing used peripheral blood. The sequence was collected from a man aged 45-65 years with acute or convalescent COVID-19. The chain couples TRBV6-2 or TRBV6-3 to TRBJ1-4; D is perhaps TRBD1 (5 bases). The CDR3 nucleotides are TGTGCCAGCAGTTTCAAGACGACAGACCGTAGGGGAAAACTGTTTTTT. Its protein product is CASSFKTTDRRGKLFF.